Presented here are 7 T cell receptor beta chains from one specimen sequenced in a study of beta chain features in type 1 diabetes. Study-level findings and limits: Within each of all four CD4+ subsets, Type 1 diabetes patients had TCRB CDR3s that were moderately but significantly shorter.

Their antigens remain unidentified. Reverse transcription of all isolated RNA meant that expressed TCRB transcripts were sequenced. Sequenced by immunoSEQ multiplex PCR; TCRdb stores in-frame clones only, minus some. The sample contains more than 550,000 clones, over 12% of which appear only once. Sequenced: naive CD4+ T cells from blood. All receptors come from a young man with type 1 diabetes.

V usage is TRBV7-9 and J usage is TRBJ2-1; 10 bases align to TRBD2. Trimming removed 3 bases from V and 5 bases from J; junction bases left unmatched: 7. Germline V gene sequence: CDR1 SEHNR, CDR2 FQNEAQ (reference sequence). This CDR3 is 16 amino acids long. DNA for the CDR3: TGTGCCAGCAGCTTTGAAGCGGGGGGGCCGCACAATGAGCAGTTCTTC. Translating it yields CASSFEAGGPHNEQFF.

The chain links TRBV15 to TRBJ1-4; 8 nucleotides match TRBD1. The CDR3 extends over 15 amino acids. Trimming removed 0 bases from V and 8 bases from J; junction bases left unmatched: 5. CDR1 is LNHNV, CDR2 YYDKDF, per germline (reference sequence). CDR3 sequence: CATSRDQGAGEKLFF. The CDR3 region has the DNA TGTGCCACCAGCAGAGATCAGGGGGCAGGAGAAAAACTGTTTTTT. Full variable domain (remainder filled in from reference TRBV15 and TRBJ1-4): DAMVIQNPRYQVTQFGKPVTLSCSQTLNHNVMYWYQQKSSQAPKLLFHYYDKDFNNEADTPDNFQSRRPNTSFCFLDIRSPGLGDTAMYLCATSRDQGAGEKLFFGSGTQLSVL.

Only a few counts were recorded for this clone. This sequence joins TRBV29-1 and TRBJ2-5; the match to TRBD1 covers 8 bases. TRBJ2-7 matches the DNA end more closely, so the J call is doubtful. Looked up from germline, CDR1 is SQVTM and CDR2 is ANQGSEA. The CDR3 has 12 residues. CDR3 nucleotides: TGCAGCGCTGGACAGGGTTCCTACGAGCAGTACTTC. Translated: CSAGQGSYEQYF.

The table lists this clone with a few counts. The V gene is TRBV19, the J gene TRBJ2-7, with 7 bases matching TRBD1. The CDR3 length is 14 residues. Trimming cost V 6 bases and J 1 base; bases outside gene matches: 6. From germline, CDR1 is LNHDA and CDR2 SQIVND (reference sequence). The CDR3 DNA sequence: TGTGCCAGTAGGTCGACAGGGCAATCCTACGAGCAGTACTTC. It codes for CASRSTGQSYEQYF. The variable domain in full, completed from reference TRBV19 and TRBJ2-7, reads DGGITQSPKYLFRKEGQNVTLSCEQNLNHDAMYWYRQDPGQGLRLIYYSQIVNDFQKGDIAEGYSVSREKKESFPLTVTSAQKNPTAFYLCASRSTGQSYEQYFGPGTRLTVT.

The CDR3 nucleotides are TGCGCCAGCAGTGCTATTACAGAGAAACCCTATGGCTACACCTTC. The encoded protein is CASSAITEKPYGYTF. This chain connects TRBV10-2 to TRBJ1-2; D is unclear. Trimming took 4 bases from V and 4 from J, leaving 16 bases between them. CDR1 is WSHSY and CDR2 is SAAADI in the germline V gene. The CDR3 contains 15 residues.

The chain employs TRBV28 and TRBJ2-5; no clear D. Germline V gene data show CDR1 as MDHEN and CDR2 as SYDVKM. Trimming removed 2 bases at V and 13 bases at J, with 14 bases between. The CDR3 spans 12 residues. CDR3 in DNA: TGTGCCAGCAGTTTAGATTCGGCCGTCGGGTACTTC. Protein product: CASSLDSAVGYF.

The rearrangement uses TRBV29-1 and TRBJ2-7; 7 bases are a match to TRBD2. This CDR3 spans 13 amino acids. V gave up 7 bases and J gave up 2 bases; unmatched junction bases: 8. Germline CDR1 is SQVTM and CDR2 is ANQGSEA. In nucleotides, the CDR3 is TGCAGCGCATGGACTAGTCCTACCTACGAGCAGTACTTC. It yields the protein CSAWTSPTYEQYF.